The 4 T cell receptor beta chains below all came from one sample that was sequenced in a study of T cells in Graves' hyperthyroidism and ophthalmopathy. The CDR3 regions of TCR beta were amplified from RNA transcripts. Using the HTBI primer set, a first-round RT-PCR was run on the TCR CDR3. TCRdb reprocessed the multiplex PCR reads via MiXCR and lists one record per CDR3 protein. Of 400,000 or so distinct CDR3 sequences in the sample, roughly 15% were seen once. Sequenced input: blood. These receptors originate from a woman under 40 with Graves' ophthalmopathy.

This clonotype was recorded many times. J is TRBJ1-4 and V is TRBV3-1, with TRBD1 matching 10 bases. V shed 5 bases and J 8 bases; nucleotides not matched to a gene: 8. Germline V CDR1 and CDR2: LGHDT, YNNKEL (reference sequence). The CDR3 covers 15 residues. CDR3 residues: CASSLRQGAREKLFF. The CDR3 DNA reads TGTGCCAGCAGCTTACGACAGGGGGCGCGGGAAAAACTGTTTTTT.

V is TRBV27 and J is TRBJ2-1, with 11 positions matching TRBD2. Germline CDR1 MNHEY, CDR2 SMNVEV (reference sequence). CDR3 length: 16 residues. The junction had 5 bases not matched to a gene; V was cut back by 7 bases and J by 0 bases. CDR3 sequence reads: CASTDGLAGSYNEQFF. The CDR3 DNA reads TGTGCCAGCACCGACGGACTAGCGGGCTCCTACAATGAGCAGTTCTTC.

This chain uses TRBV20-1 with TRBJ2-2; 11 bases line up with TRBD1. CDR3 length: 15 amino acids. The trim removed 6 bases at V and 7 bases at J, leaving 10 bases unmatched. CDR1 DFQATT and CDR2 SNEGSKA come from the germline V gene (reference sequence). CDR3 loop: CSARTGQGALGELFF. The CDR3 DNA follows: TGCAGTGCCCGGACAGGACAGGGGGCCCTCGGGGAGCTGTTTTTT.

This clonotype was counted a single time. The chain recombines TRBV11-2 with TRBJ2-1; 8 positions agree with TRBD2. The CDR3 extends over 14 amino acids. Germline CDR1 SGHAT, CDR2 FQNNGV. V trimming: 3 bases; J trimming: 9 bases; junction bases outside the gene matches: 7. CDR3 residues: CASSFPHGGGEQFF. Written as DNA, the CDR3 is TGTGCCAGCAGCTTCCCCCACGGGGGGGGTGAGCAGTTCTTC.